The present TCR beta chain was sequenced within a study of blood T cell repertoires in COVID-19 (dated by TCRdb to 2018 to 2020). Turning to the overall study: The collaborator samples originated in the United States, Italy and Spain and spanned the acute and convalescent phases of COVID-19. The repertoires were released in a freely available public database intended as a resource for research on the immune response to SARS-CoV-2. The material from the prospective study consisted of cDNA or gDNA derived from T cells, B-cell-depleted T cells, or PBMCs. Sample metadata almost always included a de-identified subject ID, COVID-19 status, age in years and sex. The dataset comprised deeply sampled blood TCRbeta repertoires from subjects exposed to, actively infected with, or recovered from COVID-19. Where HLA class I and class II types were available, the types were taken from metadata supplied by the sample provider, not from assay-based typing. Samples came from the ongoing ImmuneRACE study (first 160 participants) plus 1,254 subjects from 6 global collaborators.

The paper as a whole reports these results and caveats: The quantity of clinical and demographic metadata differed by source and by participant and was supplied without curation.

Each collaborating institution followed its own protocols to collect whole blood in K2EDTA tubes. Collaborator samples were shipped for TCRbeta analysis as frozen whole blood, isolated PBMCs, or DNA extracted from either sample type. TCRbeta CDR3 regions were amplified from genomic DNA by means of the immunoSEQ Assay, a bias-controlled multiplex PCR. The paper's processing steps were these. The number of nucleated cells in each sample was estimated from the amplification of reference gene primers within the assay. To quantify the absolute abundance of each unique TCRbeta CDR3 rearrangement, sequence reads were collapsed and filtered. Productive Simpson clonality was computed per sample as the square root of Simpson's diversity index over productive rearrangements. Sourced from immuneACCESS, this table was stored by TCRdb with only in-frame sequences that have V and J called. A share of the clones is absent; for the studies checked, an unresolved V gene accounts for under half, and the remainder has no known explanation. V, J and clone size are those of that table, while D and trimming were read from the DNA. This sample comprises 250,000 or so clones, 87% of them detected only once. The ten largest clonotypes hold around 3% of the sample.

With respect to this clone: No antigen is known for it. Base qualities were left out, and no much larger clone turns up one base away.

Inclusive of the bounding cysteine and phenylalanine, the CDR3 is 17 residues long. This entry keeps only the CDR3 DNA: 51 bases, framed from base 1. From the germline V gene, CDR1 is SGHRS and CDR2 is YFSETQ. V trim: 2 bases; J trim: 3 bases; unmatched bases: 9. The chain is made from TRBV5-1 and TRBJ2-2, and 8 bases in between align with TRBD2. Sequencing was done on a sample of peripheral blood. The sequence came from a man younger than 35 with active or convalescent COVID-19. The bases are TGCGCCAGCAGCTTTCCCCGGGGACTAGGAGACACCGGGGAGCTGTTTTTT. Translation gives CASSFPRGLGDTGELFF.